One and the same sample provided the 21 T cell receptor beta chains below, sequenced in a study of blood T cell repertoires in COVID-19. The repertoire was sequenced with immunoSEQ multiplex PCR; TCRdb's copy has only in-frame clones and lacks some. The sample holds 350,000 to 550,000 clones, roughly 87% seen once. The sequenced material came from PBMCs or T cells enriched from blood (not recorded which). All receptors derive from a woman between 18 and 29 years old with acute COVID-19.

The chain links TRBV4-1 to TRBJ1-1; 9 bases agree with TRBD1. J lost 1 base, V lost 5 bases, and 8 bases had no gene match. The CDR3 is 16 residues long. Germline-derived CDR1 and CDR2 are MGHRA and YSYEKL. The CDR3, as DNA: TGCGCCAGCAGCTGGGACAGGGTATCGAAGAACACTGAAGCTTTCTTT. Translation gives CASSWDRVSKNTEAFF.

The V gene is TRBV7-9, the J gene TRBJ1-2; D is ambiguous. The germline gives CDR1 SEHNR, CDR2 FQNEAQ (reference sequence). V lost 5 bases, J lost 4 bases, and 17 bases lay in between. This CDR3 is 15 amino acids long. The CDR3 DNA is TGTGCCAGCAGCGGAGACGAGGGTTATGGCTATGGCTACACCTTC. It translates to CASSGDEGYGYGYTF. Using reference TRBV7-9 and TRBJ1-2 for the parts outside the CDR3, the full variable domain is DTGVSQNPRHKITKRGQNVTFRCDPISEHNRLYWYRQTLGQGPEFLTYFQNEAQLEKSRLLSDRFSAERPKGSFSTLEIQRTEQGDSAMYLCASSGDEGYGYGYTFGSGTRLTVV.

The chain has TRBV11-2 and TRBJ2-7; TRBD1 is a possible D gene (5 bases). Germline V gene sequence: CDR1 SGHAT, CDR2 FQNNGV. V was pared by 1 base and J by 5 bases, with 18 bases between. CDR3 length: 16 amino acids. CDR3 nucleotides: TGTGCCAGCAGCTTAGTCGACGAAGGGGCTCGCCACGAGCAGTACTTC. Its translation is CASSLVDEGARHEQYF.

This sequence joins TRBV27 and TRBJ1-1; maybe TRBD1 (5 bases). Trimming cost V 3 bases and J 7 bases, with 6 bases left between them. Germline CDR1 is MNHEY and CDR2 is SMNVEV (reference sequence). There are 11 residues in the CDR3. The CDR3 DNA reads as TGTGCCAGCAGTTTCGGGGGTGAAGCTTTCTTT. Its translation: CASSFGGEAFF.

This chain links TRBV19 with TRBJ1-2, with D maybe TRBD1 (6 bases). Trimming left V 5 bases short and J 4 bases short, with 11 bases between. CDR3 length equals 13 residues. Germline V gene sequence: CDR1 LNHDA, CDR2 SQIVND (reference sequence). This chain's CDR3 is CASSSRGAYGYTF. CDR3 coding DNA: TGTGCCAGTAGTTCCAGGGGAGCCTATGGCTACACCTTC.

This clone was observed once. The rearrangement joins TRBV3-1 (or the pseudogene TRBV3-2) to TRBJ2-7; TRBD2 might be the D (6 bases). This CDR3 is built from 15 residues. CDR1 is LGHDT, CDR2 YNNKEL, per germline (reference sequence). Between the trimmed V and J ends, which lost 1 base and 2 bases, there was a span of 12 bases. The CDR3 reads CASSQVVRGAYEQYF. Here the CDR3 DNA reads TGTGCCAGCAGCCAAGTTGTTCGCGGGGCCTACGAGCAGTACTTC.

Concerning this clone: At one end the junction does not follow the germline gene, possibly because of a read error. This chain joins TRBV12-3 or TRBV12-4 and TRBJ1-1; possibly TRBD1 for D (5 bases). The CDR3 sequence is 13 residues long. The DNA of the CDR3 is TGTGCCAGCAGTTTGCAGGGAACGGCAGCTGTGGGGTGG. The encoded protein is CASSLQGTAAVGW.

This clone was counted once. V gene TRBV7-9 combines with J gene TRBJ2-1, with 10 bases aligning to TRBD2. Losses at the gene ends were 5 bases for V and 9 bases for J; bases not matched to a gene: 7. Germline V gives CDR1 SEHNR, CDR2 FQNEAQ (reference sequence). This CDR3 has 14 amino acids. The CDR3 sequence is CASSKVASGGEQFF. The CDR3 DNA follows: TGTGCCAGCAGCAAAGTGGCTAGCGGGGGTGAGCAGTTCTTC.

This clone has only a few counts. The chain uses TRBV3-1 (or the pseudogene TRBV3-2) and TRBJ1-5; tentatively, D is TRBD1 (6 bases). The CDR3 loop spans 14 amino acids. Trimming stripped 0 bases from V and 7 bases from J, with 10 bases between. Germline-derived CDR1 and CDR2 are LGHDT and YNNKEL (reference sequence). In nucleotides, the CDR3 is TGTGCCAGCAGCCAAGATCAGGGGTCGCAGCCCCAGCATTTT. This gives the protein CASSQDQGSQPQHF.

The chain combines TRBV7-9 with TRBJ1-4; TRBD1 agrees at 7 bases. V lost 5 bases to trimming and J lost 7 bases; unmatched junction nucleotides: 16. Germline CDR1 is SEHNR and CDR2 is FQNEAQ (reference sequence). The CDR3 spans 17 residues. This CDR3 reads CASSPPRGQPKGEKLFF. The CDR3 bases are TGTGCCAGCAGCCCCCCGAGGGGGCAACCCAAGGGTGAAAAACTGTTTTTT.

The chain employs TRBV2 and TRBJ2-1, with D maybe TRBD2 (6 bases). The CDR3 spans 13 residues. Germline V gene sequence: CDR1 SNHLY, CDR2 FYNNEI. V lost 6 bases and J lost 0, with 6 bases in between. CDR3 sequence (DNA): TGTGCCAGCAGGACTAGCTCCTACAATGAGCAGTTCTTC. It translates to CASRTSSYNEQFF.

J is TRBJ2-1 and V is TRBV5-6, with D maybe TRBD2 (6 bases). Trimming left V 7 bases short and J 4 bases short, with 15 bases between. The CDR3 sequence is 14 residues long. Germline values: CDR1 SGHDT, CDR2 YYEEEE. The CDR3 reads CASGWTGVYNEQFF. CDR3 nucleotides: TGTGCCAGCGGCTGGACGGGAGTGTACAATGAGCAGTTCTTC.

This clone appeared a few times. The chain recombines TRBV25-1 with TRBJ1-5; D gene uncertain. CDR1 MGHDK and CDR2 SYGVNS come from the germline V gene. Trimming pared 0 bases from V and 6 bases from J, leaving 9 bases between. The CDR3 consists of 14 residues. CDR3 loop: CASSEYGESQPQHF. CDR3 nucleotide sequence: TGTGCCAGCAGTGAATATGGAGAGAGTCAGCCCCAGCATTTT.

The chain employs TRBV6-5 and TRBJ2-7, with 10 nucleotides matching TRBD1. The germline V gene encodes CDR1 MNHEY and CDR2 SVGAGI. V lost 6 bases to trimming and J lost 1 base; unmatched junction nucleotides: 3. The CDR3 runs to 14 residues. The CDR3 region is CASRGQGSSYEQYF. CDR3 nucleotides: TGTGCCAGCAGGGGACAGGGGTCATCCTACGAGCAGTACTTC.

The chain links TRBV3-1 (or the pseudogene TRBV3-2) to TRBJ1-2; no definite D call. The CDR3 is 14 amino acids. V lost 0 bases and J 4 bases, leaving 9 bases between the germline ends. Germline V gene data show CDR1 as LGHDT and CDR2 as YNNKEL (reference sequence). CDR3 loop: CASSQDAGGYGYTF. The CDR3 DNA reads as TGTGCCAGCAGCCAAGATGCGGGTGGCTATGGCTACACCTTC.

This sequence joins TRBV11-2 and TRBJ1-4, with unresolved D. The germline CDR1 and CDR2 sequences are SGHAT and FQNNGV. The length of the CDR3 is 14 residues. The germline V and J ends were trimmed by 0 bases and 8 bases, with 10 bases remaining between them. The CDR3 coding sequence is TGTGCCAGCAGCTTAGATCATAGAGGGGAAAAACTGTTTTTT. It encodes CASSLDHRGEKLFF.

The chain is built from TRBV9 and TRBJ1-5, with D perhaps matching TRBD1 (6 bases). CDR3 length equals 13 residues. Germline V gene sequence: CDR1 SGDLS, CDR2 YYNGEE. V was cut by 0 bases and J by 5 bases, with 6 bases left in between. The CDR3 is CASSVEGDQPQHF. CDR3 DNA sequence: TGTGCCAGCAGCGTAGAGGGGGATCAGCCCCAGCATTTT.

This rearrangement joins TRBV11-2 to TRBJ2-7, with TRBD1 matching 9 bases. CDR1 SGHAT and CDR2 FQNNGV come from the germline V gene. The CDR3 length is 14 residues. The V gene end was trimmed by 0 bases and the J gene end by 6 bases; junction bases not matched to a gene: 3. This CDR3 is CASSLEVDRGEQYF. CDR3 DNA: TGTGCCAGCAGCTTAGAAGTGGACAGGGGCGAGCAGTACTTC.

The rearrangement joins TRBV2 to TRBJ2-7; 9 nucleotides match TRBD1. This CDR3 contains 14 residues. V trimming: 5 bases; J trimming: 5 bases; junction bases outside the gene matches: 7. Germline values: CDR1 SNHLY, CDR2 FYNNEI. This CDR3 reads CASSPRDRVHEQYF. In nucleotides, the CDR3 is TGTGCCAGCAGTCCCCGGGACAGGGTTCACGAGCAGTACTTC.

This clone has only one observation. The V and J genes are TRBV5-1 and TRBJ1-5; D is possibly TRBD1 (5 bases). Trimming shortened V by 0 bases and J by 9 bases, and 16 bases separated the two germline ends. This CDR3 has 15 residues. In germline, CDR1 is SGHRS, CDR2 YFSETQ. CDR3 loop: CASSLGEGKGGPQHF. In DNA, the CDR3 is TGCGCCAGCAGCTTGGGTGAGGGGAAGGGAGGGCCCCAGCATTTT.

This sequence joins TRBV3-1 (or the pseudogene TRBV3-2) and TRBJ2-4; D is undetermined. Deletions cut 1 base from V and 0 bases from J, with 7 bases between. The CDR3 length is 15 residues. Germline V CDR1 and CDR2: LGHDT, YNNKEL (reference sequence). The CDR3 is CASSQGAIAKNIQYF. The CDR3 DNA sequence: TGTGCCAGCAGCCAAGGGGCTATAGCCAAAAACATTCAGTACTTC.